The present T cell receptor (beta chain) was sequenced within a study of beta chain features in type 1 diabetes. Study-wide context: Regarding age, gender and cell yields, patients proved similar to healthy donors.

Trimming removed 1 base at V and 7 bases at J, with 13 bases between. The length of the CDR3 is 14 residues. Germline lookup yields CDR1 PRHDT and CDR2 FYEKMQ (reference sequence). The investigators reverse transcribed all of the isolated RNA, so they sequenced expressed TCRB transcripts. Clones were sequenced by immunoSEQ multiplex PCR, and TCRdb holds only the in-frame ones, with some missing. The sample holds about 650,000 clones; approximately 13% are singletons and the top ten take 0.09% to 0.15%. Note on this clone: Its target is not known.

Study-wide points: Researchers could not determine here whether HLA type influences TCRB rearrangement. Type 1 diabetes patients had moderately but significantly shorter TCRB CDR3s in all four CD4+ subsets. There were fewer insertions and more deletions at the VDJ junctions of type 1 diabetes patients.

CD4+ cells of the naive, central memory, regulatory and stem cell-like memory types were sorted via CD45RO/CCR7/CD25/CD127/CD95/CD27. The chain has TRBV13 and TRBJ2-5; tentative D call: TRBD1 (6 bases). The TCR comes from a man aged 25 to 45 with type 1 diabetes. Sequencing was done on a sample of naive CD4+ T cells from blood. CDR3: CASSLERGRGTQYF. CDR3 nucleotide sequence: TGTGCCAGCAGCTTAGAAAGGGGGAGAGGGACCCAGTACTTC. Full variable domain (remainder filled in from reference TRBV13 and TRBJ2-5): AAGVIQSPRHLIKEKRETATLKCYPIPRHDTVYWYQQGPGQDPQFLISFYEKMQSDKGSIPDRFSAQQFSDYHSELNMSSLELGDSALYFCASSLERGRGTQYFGPGTRLLVL.